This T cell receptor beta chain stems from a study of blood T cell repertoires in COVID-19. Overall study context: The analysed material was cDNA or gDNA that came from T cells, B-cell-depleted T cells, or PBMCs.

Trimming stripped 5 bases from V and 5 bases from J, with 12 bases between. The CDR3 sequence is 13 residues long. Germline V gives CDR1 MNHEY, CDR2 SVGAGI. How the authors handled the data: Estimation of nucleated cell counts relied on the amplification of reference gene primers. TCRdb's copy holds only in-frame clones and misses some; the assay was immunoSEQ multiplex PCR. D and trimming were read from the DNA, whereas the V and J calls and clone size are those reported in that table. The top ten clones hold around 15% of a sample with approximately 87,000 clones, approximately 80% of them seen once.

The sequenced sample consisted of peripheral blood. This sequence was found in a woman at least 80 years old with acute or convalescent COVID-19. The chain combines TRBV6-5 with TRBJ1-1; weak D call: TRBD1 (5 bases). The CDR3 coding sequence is TGTGCCAGCAGTCTGGGGCTAGGGACTGAAGCTTTCTTT. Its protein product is CASSLGLGTEAFF.